The clone carrying this T cell receptor beta chain was picked up one time. The antigen is not known. The V gene's germline CDR1 is SGHVS and CDR2 FQNEAQ. V gave up 1 base and J gave up 9 bases, with 13 bases separating them. The CDR3 consists of 14 residues. The data originate from a study of radiation and T cells in renal cell carcinoma. Data came from immunoSEQ multiplex PCR; TCRdb stores just in-frame clones and leaves some out. The sample lists 120,000 or so clones, around 85% seen once, with 4.5% to 7% in the top ten. The study, taken as a whole, reports: Pretreatment tumor biopsies were lacking, so baseline clonotypes are unknown.

The time point here: blood 2 weeks post-SBRT. Regarding treatment: 15 Gy SBRT to primary tumor, nephrectomy 4 weeks later. Clear cell pathology was present in this patient's renal cell carcinoma. The V gene is TRBV7-8, the J gene TRBJ1-5, with a possible D match to TRBD1 (5 bases). The sequence derives from a man between 45 and 60 years old with renal cell carcinoma. The material was blood, obtained from a patient whose treatment included radiotherapy and nephrectomy. The CDR3 nucleotides are TGTGCCAGCAGCTTAGGAGCAGGGTCGGGGCCCCAGCATTTT. It yields the protein CASSLGAGSGPQHF.